This T cell receptor beta chain stems from a study of T cells after posttransplantation cyclophosphamide. Cells defined as naive were viable CD3+CD4+ or CD3+CD8+ and CCR7+CD45RA+CD45RO-CD95-CD27+CD28+. Assay: immunoSEQ multiplex PCR; the TCRdb copy retains only in-frame clones and omits some. This sample has fewer than 20,000 clones, with 90% to 95% found just once. Findings of the study overall: Later blood repertoires were often dominated by clones from the donor CD8+ memory compartment.

Trimming shortened V by 6 bases and J by 4 bases, and 15 bases separated the two germline ends. Per the germline V gene, CDR1 is SQVTM and CDR2 is ANQGSEA. The CDR3 covers 13 residues. Comments on this clone: Its antigen is unidentified. Other DNA sequences in this specimen translate into the identical CDR3.

This receptor was identified in a woman in her forties or fifties in good health and a related stem cell transplant donor. The sample taken for sequencing was naive CD4+ T cells sorted from blood. The chain has TRBV29-1 and TRBJ1-2, with D tentatively TRBD1 (6 bases). The CDR3 spells CSVAAGASYGYTF. DNA for the CDR3: TGCAGCGTGGCGGCAGGGGCCAGCTATGGCTACACCTTC.